This section outlines one T cell receptor beta chain sequence together with its context. The antigen remains undetermined. This sample was included in a study of T cell repertoires in cytomegalovirus infection. Study-wide context: Alongside well-studied HLA-B-restricted CMV epitopes, recently identified HLA-C-restricted CMV epitopes were also used. Indicated by public TCR beta signatures were CMV infection and matching HLA type.

Whole-study findings and limits: HLA-C-restricted, CMV-specific TCR beta clonotypes were dominant ex vivo.

A single record per CDR3 protein comes from TCRdb applying MiXCR to the reads. The sample carries under 850,000 distinct CDR3 sequences, 30% to 35% recorded once. The sequencing used cultured PBMCs, collected from culture after CMV antigen stimulation. This TCR came from a human donor in good health (CMV status not recorded). Some clones in this sample may be carry-over from other donors' samples.

In DNA form, the CDR3 reads TGTTCCGGGGATGAGCAGTTCTTC. It encodes CSGDEQFF. The chain has TRBV7-9 and TRBJ2-1; TRBD2 is a possible D gene (5 bases). The germline CDR1 and CDR2 sequences are SEHNR and FQNEAQ (reference sequence). The CDR3 runs to 8 residues.